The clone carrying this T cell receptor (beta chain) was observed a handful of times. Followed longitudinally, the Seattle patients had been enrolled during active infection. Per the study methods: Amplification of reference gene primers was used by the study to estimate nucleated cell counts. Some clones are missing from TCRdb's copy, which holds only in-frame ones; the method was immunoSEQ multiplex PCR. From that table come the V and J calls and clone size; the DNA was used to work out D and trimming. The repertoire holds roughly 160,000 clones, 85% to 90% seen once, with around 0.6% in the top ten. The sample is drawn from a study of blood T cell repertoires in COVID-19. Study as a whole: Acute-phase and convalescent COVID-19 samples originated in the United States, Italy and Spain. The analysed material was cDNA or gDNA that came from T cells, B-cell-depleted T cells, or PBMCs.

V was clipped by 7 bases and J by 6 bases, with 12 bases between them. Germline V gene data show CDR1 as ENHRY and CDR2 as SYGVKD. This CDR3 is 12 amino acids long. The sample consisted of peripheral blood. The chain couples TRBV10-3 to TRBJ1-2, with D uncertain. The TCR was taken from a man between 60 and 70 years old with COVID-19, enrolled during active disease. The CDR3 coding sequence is TGTGCCATCATGAACCTTAGCGATGGCTACACCTTC. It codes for CAIMNLSDGYTF.